These T cell receptor beta chains were read from a single sample in a study of blood T cell repertoires in COVID-19. Sequencing was performed with immunoSEQ multiplex PCR; in TCRdb, only in-frame clones are kept and a portion is missing. This repertoire shows under 75,000 clones, around 88% found once; its top ten account for roughly 20%. The sample taken for sequencing was peripheral blood. These receptor sequences come from a woman older than 75 with active COVID-19. The CDR3 runs from the conserved cysteine through the conserved F or W. D genes are given only for firm matches. Only part of the rows carry a size: once, few, many, or a class if the clone is expanded.

size: few; J: TRBJ1-1; V: TRBV29-1; D: NA; DNA: TGCAGCGCAAGTACGGACTTTGGTGGAGCTTTCTTT; CDR3: CSASTDFGGAFF
size: few; J: TRBJ1-6; V: TRBV12-3/TRBV12-4; D: NA; DNA: TGTGCCAGCAGCCTCTCGACAAGGTCACCCCTCCACTTT; CDR3: CASSLSTRSPLHF
size: NA; J: TRBJ1-2; V: TRBV28; D: NA; DNA: TGTGCCACCTTCCGGAACTATGGCTACACCTTC; CDR3: CATFRNYGYTF
size: NA; J: TRBJ2-1; V: TRBV10-3; D: TRBD1; DNA: TGTGCCATCAGGGCAGGGGGCCCCTACAATGAGCAGTTCTTC; CDR3: CAIRAGGPYNEQFF
size: NA; J: TRBJ2-5; V: TRBV3-1/TRBV3-2; D: TRBD2; DNA: TGTGCCAGCAGCCAAGCGGGCGGGGGGATTGAAGAGACCCAGTACTTC; CDR3: CASSQAGGGIEETQYF
size: NA; J: TRBJ2-5; V: TRBV6-1; D: NA; DNA: TGTGCCAGCAGTGAAATCCGGGGAGAGACCCAGTACTTC; CDR3: CASSEIRGETQYF
size: NA; J: TRBJ1-1; V: TRBV19; D: TRBD1; DNA: TGTGCCAGTAGTATTACAGGGGGGGGAACTGAAGCTTTCTTT; CDR3: CASSITGGGTEAFF
size: NA; J: TRBJ2-7; V: TRBV10-3; D: NA; DNA: TGTGCCATCAGTGAGTCGAAAGGGAGCGAGCAGTACTTC; CDR3: CAISESKGSEQYF
size: NA; J: TRBJ2-3; V: TRBV18; D: NA; DNA: TGTGCCAGCTCAGGGAGTAGCACAGATACGCAGTATTTT; CDR3: CASSGSSTDTQYF
size: NA; J: TRBJ2-1; V: TRBV6-2/TRBV6-3; D: NA; DNA: TGTGCCAGCAGTTACTCCGTCGATGAGCAGTTCTTC; CDR3: CASSYSVDEQFF
size: NA; J: TRBJ2-7; V: TRBV18; D: NA; DNA: TGTGCCAGCTCACGGATTGGGCAGGAGCAGTACTTC; CDR3: CASSRIGQEQYF
size: NA; J: TRBJ2-7; V: TRBV5-1; D: TRBD2; DNA: TGCGCCAGCAGCGCGGGACTAGCGGGGGGACGCGAGCAGTACTTC; CDR3: CASSAGLAGGREQYF
size: NA; J: TRBJ2-7; V: TRBV5-6; D: NA; DNA: TGTGCCAGCAGCTTGGTGGGCAGTTCCTACGAGCAGTACTTC; CDR3: CASSLVGSSYEQYF
size: NA; J: TRBJ2-3; V: TRBV9; D: TRBD2; DNA: TGTGCCAGCAGCCCTAGGGTAGCGGGGGATCGCCATACGCAGTATTTT; CDR3: CASSPRVAGDRHTQYF
size: NA; J: TRBJ2-3; V: TRBV5-5; D: NA; DNA: TGTGCCAGCAGCCGCAAGGGGGGCACAGATACGCAGTATTTT; CDR3: CASSRKGGTDTQYF
size: NA; J: TRBJ2-3; V: TRBV28; D: TRBD2; DNA: TGTGCCAGCAGTTTAGGCGGGGGGGCCACAGATACGCAGTATTTT; CDR3: CASSLGGGATDTQYF
size: NA; J: TRBJ1-5; V: TRBV6-5; D: NA; DNA: TGTGCCAGCTCTAGGCAGAACTATCAGCCCCAGCATTTT; CDR3: CASSRQNYQPQHF
size: NA; J: TRBJ2-2; V: TRBV12-3/TRBV12-4; D: NA; DNA: TGTGCCAGCAGTTTCTACAGCACCGGGGAGCTGTTTTTT; CDR3: CASSFYSTGELFF
size: NA; J: TRBJ2-6; V: TRBV6-5; D: NA; DNA: TGTGCCAGCGGGGAGGTGGACTGGGCCAACGTCCTGACTTTC; CDR3: CASGEVDWANVLTF
size: NA; J: TRBJ2-5; V: TRBV9; D: NA; DNA: TGTGCCAGCAGCGTATTGAGCGAATCTGCCGGGACCCAGTACTTC; CDR3: CASSVLSESAGTQYF
size: NA; J: TRBJ2-7; V: TRBV10-1; D: NA; DNA: TGCGCCAGCAGTGAAGGAGGGAGAATTTCCTACGAGCAGTACTTC; CDR3: CASSEGGRISYEQYF
size: NA; J: TRBJ2-3; V: TRBV11-2; D: TRBD2; DNA: TGTGCCAGCAGCTTCTTAGCGGGGTGGACAGATACGCAGTATTTT; CDR3: CASSFLAGWTDTQYF
size: large; J: TRBJ2-7; V: TRBV28; D: TRBD1; DNA: TGTGCCAGCAGAGAACTTTCCGACAGGGTGACCGACGAGCAGTACTTC; CDR3: CASRELSDRVTDEQYF
size: NA; J: TRBJ2-5; V: TRBV5-6; D: TRBD2; DNA: TGTGCCAGCAGCCCGGGAGAGCGGGGGGGCCTGGAGACCCAGTACTTC; CDR3: CASSPGERGGLETQYF
size: NA; J: TRBJ2-7; V: TRBV6-2/TRBV6-3; D: TRBD1; DNA: TGTGCCAGCAGCACCGACAGGGGGGGCTCCTACGAGCAGTACTTC; CDR3: CASSTDRGGSYEQYF
size: once; J: TRBJ2-7; V: TRBV18; D: TRBD1; DNA: TGTGCCAGCTCACCCCCGGGACAGGGGGCCGGGGAGCAGTACTTC; CDR3: CASSPPGQGAGEQYF
size: NA; J: TRBJ2-5; V: TRBV7-9; D: NA; DNA: TGTGCCAGCAGCCGCCCGACAGACCAAGAGACCCAGTACTTC; CDR3: CASSRPTDQETQYF
size: NA; J: TRBJ2-5; V: TRBV5-1; D: TRBD1; DNA: TGCGCCAGCAGCTTGTACGGGACAGGGGGAATGGAGACCCAGTACTTC; CDR3: CASSLYGTGGMETQYF
size: NA; J: TRBJ2-1; V: TRBV11-3; D: NA; DNA: TGTGCCAGCAGCTTGGGCCAGGGAAGCAATGAGCAGTTCTTC; CDR3: CASSLGQGSNEQFF
size: NA; J: TRBJ2-7; V: TRBV2; D: NA; DNA: TGTGCCAGCAGTGGTTATGAGGAGCAGTACTTC; CDR3: CASSGYEEQYF
size: NA; J: TRBJ2-7; V: TRBV7-8; D: NA; DNA: TGTGCCAGCAGCCTCCTTACAGGGAACTATTACGAGCAGTACTTC; CDR3: CASSLLTGNYYEQYF
size: NA; J: TRBJ1-3; V: TRBV6-5; D: TRBD1; DNA: TGTGCCAGCAGGGGACAGGCCAACTCTGGAAACACCATATATTTT; CDR3: CASRGQANSGNTIYF
size: NA; J: TRBJ2-1; V: TRBV5-6; D: TRBD1; DNA: TGTGCCAGCAGCTACAGGGGCAATGAGCAGTTCTTC; CDR3: CASSYRGNEQFF
size: NA; J: TRBJ2-3; V: TRBV10-3; D: NA; DNA: TGTGCCATCAGTGAAACTTCATTTCTTACTACAGATACGCAGTATTTT; CDR3: CAISETSFLTTDTQYF
size: NA; J: TRBJ2-5; V: TRBV5-1; D: TRBD2; DNA: TGCGCCAGCAGCTTCGGACTAGCGGGGGCCCAGGGGACCCAGTACTTC; CDR3: CASSFGLAGAQGTQYF
size: NA; J: TRBJ1-4; V: TRBV4-3; D: TRBD1; DNA: TGCGCCAGCAGCCAAGGCACCGGGACAGGGGGCAGGAAACTGTTTTTT; CDR3: CASSQGTGTGGRKLFF
size: once; J: TRBJ2-3; V: TRBV2; D: NA; DNA: TGTGCCAGCAGTAGCGGGACAGATACGCAGTATTTT; CDR3: CASSSGTDTQYF
size: NA; J: TRBJ2-1; V: TRBV7-3; D: NA; DNA: TGTGCCAGCAGCCAAACTAGGCCCGGTGAGCAGTTCTTC; CDR3: CASSQTRPGEQFF
size: once; J: TRBJ2-3; V: TRBV19; D: TRBD2; DNA: TGTGCCGACGGGCGGGGGAGAAAAGATACGCAGTATTTT; CDR3: CADGRGRKDTQYF
size: NA; J: TRBJ2-5; V: TRBV28; D: TRBD2; DNA: TGTGCCAGCAGTCCACCCCGACTAGCGGGGGCGGAGACCCAGTACTTC; CDR3: CASSPPRLAGAETQYF